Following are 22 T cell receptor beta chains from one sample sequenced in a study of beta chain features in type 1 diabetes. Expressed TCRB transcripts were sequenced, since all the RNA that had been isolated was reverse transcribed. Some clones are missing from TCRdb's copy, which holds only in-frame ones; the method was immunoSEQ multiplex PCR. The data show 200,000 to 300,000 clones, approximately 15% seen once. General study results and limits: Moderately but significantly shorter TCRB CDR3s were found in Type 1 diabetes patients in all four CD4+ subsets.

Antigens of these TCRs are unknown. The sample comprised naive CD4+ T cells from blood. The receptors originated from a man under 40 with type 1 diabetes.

The CDR3 loop is CASSLTYEQYF. The CDR3 bases are TGTGCCAGCAGCCTAACGTACGAGCAGTACTTC. The chain couples TRBV11-3 to TRBJ2-7; D ambiguous. The CDR3 extends over 11 amino acids. Germline V gene data show CDR1 as SGHNT and CDR2 as YENEEA. The germline V and J ends were trimmed by 5 bases and 4 bases, with 6 bases remaining between them.

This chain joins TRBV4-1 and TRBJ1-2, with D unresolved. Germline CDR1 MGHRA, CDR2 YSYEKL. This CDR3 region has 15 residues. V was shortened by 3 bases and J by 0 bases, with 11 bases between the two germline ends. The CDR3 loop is CASSHPVSANYGYTF. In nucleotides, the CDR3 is TGCGCCAGCAGCCATCCGGTTTCGGCTAACTATGGCTACACCTTC.

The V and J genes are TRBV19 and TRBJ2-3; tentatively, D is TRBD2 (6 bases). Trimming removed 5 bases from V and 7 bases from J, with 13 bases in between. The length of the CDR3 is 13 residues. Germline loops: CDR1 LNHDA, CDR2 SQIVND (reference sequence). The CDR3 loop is CASSAGLLHTQYF. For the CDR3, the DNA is TGTGCCAGTAGTGCTGGACTACTTCATACGCAGTATTTT.

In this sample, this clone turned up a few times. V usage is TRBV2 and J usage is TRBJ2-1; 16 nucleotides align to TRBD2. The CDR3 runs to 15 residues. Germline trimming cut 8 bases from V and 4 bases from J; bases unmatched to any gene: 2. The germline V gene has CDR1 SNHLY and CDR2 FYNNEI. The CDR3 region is CASGTSGGVYNEQFF. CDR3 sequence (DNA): TGTGCCAGCGGGACTAGCGGGGGGGTGTACAATGAGCAGTTCTTC.

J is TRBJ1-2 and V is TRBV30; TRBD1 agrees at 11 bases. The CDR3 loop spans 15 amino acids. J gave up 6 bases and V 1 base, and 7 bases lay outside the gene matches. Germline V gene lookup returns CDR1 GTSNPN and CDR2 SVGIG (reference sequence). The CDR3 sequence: CAWSARTGGVHGYTF. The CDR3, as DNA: TGTGCCTGGAGTGCGAGGACAGGGGGCGTACATGGCTACACCTTC. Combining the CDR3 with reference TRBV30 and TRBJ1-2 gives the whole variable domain SQTIHQWPATLVQPVGSPLSLECTVEGTSNPNLYWYRQAAGRGLQLLFYSVGIGQISSEVPQNLSASRPQDRQFILSSKKLLLSDSGFYLCAWSARTGGVHGYTFGSGTRLTVV.

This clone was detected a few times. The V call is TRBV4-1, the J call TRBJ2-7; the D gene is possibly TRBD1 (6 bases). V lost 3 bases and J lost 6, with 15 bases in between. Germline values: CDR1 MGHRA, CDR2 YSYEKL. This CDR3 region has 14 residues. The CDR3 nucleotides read TGCGCCAGCAGCCATCCTGACAGGCCCGCCGAGCAGTACTTC. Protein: CASSHPDRPAEQYF.

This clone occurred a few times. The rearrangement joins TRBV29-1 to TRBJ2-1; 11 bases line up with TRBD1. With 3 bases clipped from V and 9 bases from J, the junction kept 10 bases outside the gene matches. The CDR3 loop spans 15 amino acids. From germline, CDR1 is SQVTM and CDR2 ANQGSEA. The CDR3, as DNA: TGCAGCGTTGAGGCGGGGGACAGGGGGTATCGTGAGCAGTTCTTC. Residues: CSVEAGDRGYREQFF.

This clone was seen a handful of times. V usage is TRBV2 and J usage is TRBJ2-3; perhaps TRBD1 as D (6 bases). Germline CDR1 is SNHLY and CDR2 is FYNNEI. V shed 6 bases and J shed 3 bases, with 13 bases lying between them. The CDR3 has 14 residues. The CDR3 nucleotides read TGTGCCAGCAGCTCACAGGGCGGAACAGATACGCAGTATTTT. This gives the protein CASSSQGGTDTQYF.

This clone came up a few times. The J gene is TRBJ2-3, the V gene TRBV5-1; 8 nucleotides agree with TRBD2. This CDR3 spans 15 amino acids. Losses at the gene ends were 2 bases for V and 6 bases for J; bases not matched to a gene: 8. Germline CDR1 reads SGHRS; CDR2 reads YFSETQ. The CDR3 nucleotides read TGCGCCAGCAGCTTCAGGCTAGCGGGCCAGGATACGCAGTATTTT. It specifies CASSFRLAGQDTQYF.

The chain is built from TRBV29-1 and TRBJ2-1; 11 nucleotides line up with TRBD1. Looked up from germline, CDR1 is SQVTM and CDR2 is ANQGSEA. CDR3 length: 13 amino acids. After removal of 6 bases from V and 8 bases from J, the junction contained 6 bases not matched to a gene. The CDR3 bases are TGCAGCGTCCGAGGACAGGGGGCAGATGAGCAGTTCTTC. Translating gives CSVRGQGADEQFF.

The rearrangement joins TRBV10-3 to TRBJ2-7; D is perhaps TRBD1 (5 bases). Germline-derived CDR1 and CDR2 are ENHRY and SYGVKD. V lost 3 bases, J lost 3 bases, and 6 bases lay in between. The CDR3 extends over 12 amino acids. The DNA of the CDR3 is TGTGCCATCAGTGAAGGGGTCTACGAGCAGTACTTC. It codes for CAISEGVYEQYF.

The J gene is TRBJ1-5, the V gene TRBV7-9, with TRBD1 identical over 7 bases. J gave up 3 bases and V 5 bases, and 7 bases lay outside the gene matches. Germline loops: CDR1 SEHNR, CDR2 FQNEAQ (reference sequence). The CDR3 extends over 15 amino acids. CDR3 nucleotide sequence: TGTGCCAGCAGCGACGGACAGGCCCTCAATCAGCCCCAGCATTTT. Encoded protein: CASSDGQALNQPQHF.

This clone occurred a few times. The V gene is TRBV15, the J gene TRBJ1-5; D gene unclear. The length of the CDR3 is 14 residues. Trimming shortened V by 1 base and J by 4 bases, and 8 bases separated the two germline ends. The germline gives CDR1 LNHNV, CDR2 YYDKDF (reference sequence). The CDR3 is CATSRVRFNQPQHF. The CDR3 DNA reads TGTGCCACCAGCAGAGTCAGGTTTAATCAGCCCCAGCATTTT.

CDR3 nucleotide sequence: TGCGCCGTCACAGGGGGCGCGATGAACACTGAAGCTTTCTTT. Translation gives CAVTGGAMNTEAFF. The rearrangement links TRBV10-2 to TRBJ1-1; 9 nucleotides align to TRBD1. Per the germline V gene, CDR1 is WSHSY and CDR2 is SAAADI. The CDR3 contains 14 residues. Trimming removed 11 bases from V and 0 bases from J; junction bases left unmatched: 7.

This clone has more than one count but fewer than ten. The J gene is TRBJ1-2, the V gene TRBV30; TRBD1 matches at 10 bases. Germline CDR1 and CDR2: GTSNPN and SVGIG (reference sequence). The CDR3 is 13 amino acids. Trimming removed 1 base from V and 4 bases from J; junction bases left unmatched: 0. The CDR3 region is CAWSGTGGYGYTF. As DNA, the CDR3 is TGTGCCTGGAGTGGGACAGGGGGCTATGGCTACACCTTC.

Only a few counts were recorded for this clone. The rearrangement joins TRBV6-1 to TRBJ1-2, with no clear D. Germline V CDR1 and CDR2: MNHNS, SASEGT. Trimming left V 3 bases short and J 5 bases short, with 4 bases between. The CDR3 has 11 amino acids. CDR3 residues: CASSDQYGYTF. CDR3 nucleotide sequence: TGTGCCAGCAGTGACCAATATGGCTACACCTTC.

Here the CDR3 reads CASSPSTGGINEQFF. The DNA for the CDR3 is TGTGCCAGCTCACCAAGCACAGGGGGGATAAATGAGCAGTTCTTC. The chain joins TRBV18 to TRBJ2-1, with TRBD1 matching over 8 bases. Trimming cost V 2 bases and J 7 bases; bases outside gene matches: 7. Germline CDR1 and CDR2: KGHSH and LQKENI. The CDR3 extends over 15 amino acids.

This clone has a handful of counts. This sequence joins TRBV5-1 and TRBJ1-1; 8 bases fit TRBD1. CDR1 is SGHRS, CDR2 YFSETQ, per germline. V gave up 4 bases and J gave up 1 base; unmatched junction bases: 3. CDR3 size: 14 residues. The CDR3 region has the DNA TGCGCCAGCAGCAAAGGGACAGGGAACACTGAAGCTTTCTTT. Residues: CASSKGTGNTEAFF.

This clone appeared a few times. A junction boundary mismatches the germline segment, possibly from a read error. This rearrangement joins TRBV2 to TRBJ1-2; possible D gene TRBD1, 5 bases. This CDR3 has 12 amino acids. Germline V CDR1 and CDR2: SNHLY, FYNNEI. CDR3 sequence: CASSPGGATPAF. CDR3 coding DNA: TGTGCCAGCTCACCAGGAGGGGCTACTCCTGCCTTC.

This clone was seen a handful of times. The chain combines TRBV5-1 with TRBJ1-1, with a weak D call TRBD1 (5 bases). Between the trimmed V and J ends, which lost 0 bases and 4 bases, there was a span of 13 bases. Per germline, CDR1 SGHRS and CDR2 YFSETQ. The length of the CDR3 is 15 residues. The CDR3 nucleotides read TGCGCCAGCAGCTTGGCCCGGGGGTCGGGCACTGAAGCTTTCTTT. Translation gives CASSLARGSGTEAFF.

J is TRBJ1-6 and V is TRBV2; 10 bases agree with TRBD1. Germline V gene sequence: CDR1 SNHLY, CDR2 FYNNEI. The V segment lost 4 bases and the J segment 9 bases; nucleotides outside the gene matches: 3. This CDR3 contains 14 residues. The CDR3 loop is CASSGGTGASPLHF. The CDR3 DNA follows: TGTGCCAGCAGTGGGGGGACAGGGGCTTCACCCCTCCACTTT.

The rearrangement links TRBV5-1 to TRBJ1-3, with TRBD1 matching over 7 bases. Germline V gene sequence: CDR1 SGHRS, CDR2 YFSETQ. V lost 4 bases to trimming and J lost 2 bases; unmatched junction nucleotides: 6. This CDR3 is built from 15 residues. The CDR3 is CASSITGDAGNTIYF. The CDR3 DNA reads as TGCGCCAGCAGCATCACAGGGGACGCTGGAAACACCATATATTTT.